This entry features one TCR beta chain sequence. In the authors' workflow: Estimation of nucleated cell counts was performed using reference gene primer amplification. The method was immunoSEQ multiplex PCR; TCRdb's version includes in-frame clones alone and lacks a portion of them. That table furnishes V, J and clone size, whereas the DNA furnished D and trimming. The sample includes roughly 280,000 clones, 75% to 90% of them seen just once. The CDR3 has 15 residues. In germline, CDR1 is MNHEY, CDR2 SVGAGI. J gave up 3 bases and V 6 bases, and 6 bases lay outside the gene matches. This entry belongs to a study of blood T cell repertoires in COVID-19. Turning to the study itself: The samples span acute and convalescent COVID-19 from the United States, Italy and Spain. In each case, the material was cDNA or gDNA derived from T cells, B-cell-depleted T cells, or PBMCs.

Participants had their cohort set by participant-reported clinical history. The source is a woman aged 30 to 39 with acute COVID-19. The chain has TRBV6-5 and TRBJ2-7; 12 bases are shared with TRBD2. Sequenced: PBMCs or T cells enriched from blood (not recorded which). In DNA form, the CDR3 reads TGTGCCAGCAGCTCATCTAGCGGGGGGGGCTACGAGCAGTACTTC. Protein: CASSSSSGGGYEQYF.